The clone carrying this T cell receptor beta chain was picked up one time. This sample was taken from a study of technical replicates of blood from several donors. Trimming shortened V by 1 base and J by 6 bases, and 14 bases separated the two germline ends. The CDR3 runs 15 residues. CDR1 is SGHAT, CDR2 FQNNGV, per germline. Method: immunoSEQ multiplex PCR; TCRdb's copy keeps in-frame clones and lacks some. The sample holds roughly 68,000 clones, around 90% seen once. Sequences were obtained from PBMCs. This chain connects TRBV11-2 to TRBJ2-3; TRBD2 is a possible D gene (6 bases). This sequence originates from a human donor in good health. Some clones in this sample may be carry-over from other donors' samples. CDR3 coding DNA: TGTGCCAGCAGCTTAGGTGACCCACGGGAGGATACGCAGTATTTT. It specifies CASSLGDPREDTQYF.